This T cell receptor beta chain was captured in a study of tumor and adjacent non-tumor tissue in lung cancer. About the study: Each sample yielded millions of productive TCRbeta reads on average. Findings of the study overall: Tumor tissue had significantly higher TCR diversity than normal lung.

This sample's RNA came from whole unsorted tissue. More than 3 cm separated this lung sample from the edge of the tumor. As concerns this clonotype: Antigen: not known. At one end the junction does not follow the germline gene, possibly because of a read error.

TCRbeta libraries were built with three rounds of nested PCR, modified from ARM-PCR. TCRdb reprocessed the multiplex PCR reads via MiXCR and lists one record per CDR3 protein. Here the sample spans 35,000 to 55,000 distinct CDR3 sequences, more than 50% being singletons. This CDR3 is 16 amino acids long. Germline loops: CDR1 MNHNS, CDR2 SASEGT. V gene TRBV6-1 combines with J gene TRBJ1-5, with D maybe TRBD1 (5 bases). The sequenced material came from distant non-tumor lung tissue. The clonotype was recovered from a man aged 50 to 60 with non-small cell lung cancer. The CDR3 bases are TGTGCCGGCAGTGAGATCCGGGACTCACGTAATCAGCCCCAGCATTTT. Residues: CAGSEIRDSRNQPQHF.